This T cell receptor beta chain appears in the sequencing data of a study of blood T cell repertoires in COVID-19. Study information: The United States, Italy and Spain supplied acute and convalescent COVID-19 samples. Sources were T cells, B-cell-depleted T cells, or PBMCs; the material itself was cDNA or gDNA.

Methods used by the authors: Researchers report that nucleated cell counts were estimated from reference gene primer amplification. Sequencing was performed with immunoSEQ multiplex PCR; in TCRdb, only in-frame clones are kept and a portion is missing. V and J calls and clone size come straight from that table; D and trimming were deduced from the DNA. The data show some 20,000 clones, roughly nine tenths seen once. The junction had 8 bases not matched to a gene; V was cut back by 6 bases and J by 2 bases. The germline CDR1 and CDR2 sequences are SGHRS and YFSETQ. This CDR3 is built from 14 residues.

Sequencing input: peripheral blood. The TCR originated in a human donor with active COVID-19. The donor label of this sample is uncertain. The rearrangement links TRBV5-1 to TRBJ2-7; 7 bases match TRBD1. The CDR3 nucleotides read TGCGCCAGCACCACCCTAGACAGGGCCTACGAGCAGTACTTC. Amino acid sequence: CASTTLDRAYEQYF.